The rows below give T cell receptor beta chains drawn from one sample of a study of T cell responses to AZD1222 COVID-19 vaccine. TCRdb keeps only in-frame clones here, not all; method: immunoSEQ multiplex PCR. The table has around 67,000 clones, around 84% seen once. The starting material was peripheral blood, obtained on day 0 of AZD1222 vaccination. The receptors here all came from an adult in good health. CDR3s include the opening cysteine and the closing phenylalanine or tryptophan. D genes are given only for firm matches. The listing skips clone size in some rows; elsewhere it reads once, few, many or a size class.

. TRBJ2-1 14 . TRBV19 TGTGCCAGTAGATTAGGGGCAAGCTACAATGAGCAGTTCTTC CASRLGASYNEQFF
. TRBJ1-2 13 . TRBV27 TGTGCCAGCACCCAACTCGGGACGGATGGCTACACCTTC CASTQLGTDGYTF
TRBD2 TRBJ2-1 17 . TRBV7-8 TGTGCCAGCAGCTTAGGGAGACTAGCGGGAGCCCACAATGAGCAGTTCTTC CASSLGRLAGAHNEQFF
TRBD2 TRBJ2-1 15 . TRBV14 TGTGCCAGCAGAGCGACTAGCGGCAGTTACAATGAGCAGTTCTTC CASRATSGSYNEQFF
. TRBJ2-1 16 . TRBV6-2/TRBV6-3 TGTGCCAGCAGCCGCACCCCCGTCTACTCCTACAATGAGCAGTTCTTC CASSRTPVYSYNEQFF
TRBD2 TRBJ2-2 16 . TRBV5-1 TGCGCCAGCAGCTTGGCGAGCGGGGGGCCCACCGGGGAGCTGTTTTTT CASSLASGGPTGELFF
TRBD2 TRBJ2-7 15 few TRBV6-5 TGTGCCAGCAGGGGGACTAGCGGGAACTCCTACGAGCAGTACTTC CASRGTSGNSYEQYF
TRBD1 TRBJ1-3 17 . TRBV2 TGTGCCAGCAGTGAAGCGGGACAGATGAGCTCTGGAAACACCATATATTTT CASSEAGQMSSGNTIYF
. TRBJ1-1 12 . TRBV12-3/TRBV12-4 TGTGCCAGCAGTTTGGGGCACACTGAAGCTTTCTTT CASSLGHTEAFF
. TRBJ1-5 16 . TRBV28 TGTGCCAGCAGTTTAGGCCAGGCCTTAGCTAATCAGCCCCAGCATTTT CASSLGQALANQPQHF
TRBD1 TRBJ1-5 18 . TRBV6-2/TRBV6-3 TGTGCCAGCAGTTACACGCGCCCTCCCCGGGACAGGGATCAGCCCCAGCATTTT CASSYTRPPRDRDQPQHF
TRBD1 TRBJ1-4 13 . TRBV9 TGTGCCAGCAGCGTAGGGGACAGTGAAAAACTGTTTTTT CASSVGDSEKLFF
TRBD2 TRBJ2-7 15 once TRBV6-2/TRBV6-3 TGTGCCAGCAGTTACTCCGGGACTAACACCTACGAGCAGTACTTC CASSYSGTNTYEQYF
. TRBJ1-2 14 few TRBV7-2 TGTGCCAGCAGCTTATTAGGGAATGGATATGGCTACACCTTC CASSLLGNGYGYTF
TRBD1 TRBJ1-3 15 . TRBV5-8 TGTGCCAGCAGCTTGGGACAGGGGGTTGGAAACACCATATATTTT CASSLGQGVGNTIYF
TRBD1 TRBJ2-7 16 . TRBV11-2 TGTGCCAGCAGCTTGACAGGGGGACCGAGCTCCTACGAGCAGTACTTC CASSLTGGPSSYEQYF
TRBD1 TRBJ1-2 17 . TRBV3-1/TRBV3-2 TGTGCCAGCAGCCGAGGACAGGGGTCCTTGGGGTACTATGGCTACACCTTC CASSRGQGSLGYYGYTF
TRBD2 TRBJ2-1 18 . TRBV7-2 TGTGCCAGCAGCTTCCCTAGACTAGCGGGGTACTCCTACAATGAGCAGTTCTTC CASSFPRLAGYSYNEQFF
. TRBJ1-2 14 . TRBV4-3 TGCGCCAGCAGCCAAGATCTACACAGCTATGGCTACACCTTC CASSQDLHSYGYTF
. TRBJ2-7 12 . TRBV13 TGTGCCAGCAGCTTGGGGTTCTACGAGCAGTACTTC CASSLGFYEQYF
. TRBJ1-6 17 . TRBV28 TGTGCCAGCAGTTTATCGTCCCGAAGAAATCGGGAATCACCCCTCCACTTT CASSLSSRRNRESPLHF
TRBD1 TRBJ2-5 15 . TRBV25-1 TGTGCCAGCAGTGAAGCAGGGGGCGGAAAGGAGACCCAGTACTTC CASSEAGGGKETQYF
. TRBJ1-6 13 . TRBV6-4 TGTGCCACCTCTGTATATTATAATTCACCCCTCCACTTT CATSVYYNSPLHF